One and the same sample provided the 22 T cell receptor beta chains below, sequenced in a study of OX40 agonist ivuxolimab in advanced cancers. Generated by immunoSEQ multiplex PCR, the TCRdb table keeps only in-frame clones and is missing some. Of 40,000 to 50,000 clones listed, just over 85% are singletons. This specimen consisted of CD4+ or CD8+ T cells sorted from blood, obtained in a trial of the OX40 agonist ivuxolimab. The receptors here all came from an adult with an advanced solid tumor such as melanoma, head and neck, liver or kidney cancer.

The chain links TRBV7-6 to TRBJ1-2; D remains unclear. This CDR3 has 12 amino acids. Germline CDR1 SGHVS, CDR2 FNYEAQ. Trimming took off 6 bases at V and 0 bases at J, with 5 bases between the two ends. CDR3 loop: CASRRANYGYTF. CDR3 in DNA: TGTGCCAGCAGGCGAGCTAACTATGGCTACACCTTC.

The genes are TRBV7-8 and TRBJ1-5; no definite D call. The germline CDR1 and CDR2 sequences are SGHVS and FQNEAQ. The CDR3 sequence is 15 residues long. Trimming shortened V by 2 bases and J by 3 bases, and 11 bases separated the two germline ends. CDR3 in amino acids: CASSLSDANNQPQHF. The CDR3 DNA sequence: TGTGCCAGCAGCTTATCGGACGCCAACAATCAGCCCCAGCATTTT.

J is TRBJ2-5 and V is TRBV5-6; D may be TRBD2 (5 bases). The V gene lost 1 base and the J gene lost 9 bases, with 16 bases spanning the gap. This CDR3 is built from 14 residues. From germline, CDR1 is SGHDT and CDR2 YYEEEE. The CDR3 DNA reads TGTGCCAGCAGCTTGCGGGGTCGAACTATAGCCCAGTACTTC. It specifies CASSLRGRTIAQYF. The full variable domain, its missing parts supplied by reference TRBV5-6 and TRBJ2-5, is DAGVTQSPTHLIKTRGQQVTLRCSPKSGHDTVSWYQQALGQGPQFIFQYYEEEERQRGNFPDRFSGHQFPNYSSELNVNALLLGDSALYLCASSLRGRTIAQYFGPGTRLLVL.

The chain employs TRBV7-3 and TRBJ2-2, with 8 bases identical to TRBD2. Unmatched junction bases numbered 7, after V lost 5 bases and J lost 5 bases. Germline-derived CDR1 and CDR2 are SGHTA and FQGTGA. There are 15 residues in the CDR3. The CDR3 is CASSPGGATTGELFF. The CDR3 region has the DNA TGTGCCAGCAGCCCCGGGGGGGCGACAACCGGGGAGCTGTTTTTT.

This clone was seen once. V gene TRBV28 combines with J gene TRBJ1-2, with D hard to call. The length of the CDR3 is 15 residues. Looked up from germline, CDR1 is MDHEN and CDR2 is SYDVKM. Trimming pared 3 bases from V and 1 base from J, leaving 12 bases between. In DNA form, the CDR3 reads TGTGCCAGCAGTTTGTTTGGTGCCAATAACTATGGCTACACCTTC. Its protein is CASSLFGANNYGYTF.

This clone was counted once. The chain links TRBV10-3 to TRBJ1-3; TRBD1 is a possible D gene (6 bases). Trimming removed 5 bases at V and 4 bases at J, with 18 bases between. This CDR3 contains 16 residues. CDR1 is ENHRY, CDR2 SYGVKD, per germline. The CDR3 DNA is TGTGCCATCAGTATTGGACAGTCCTCCCGGGGAAACACCATATATTTT. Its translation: CAISIGQSSRGNTIYF.

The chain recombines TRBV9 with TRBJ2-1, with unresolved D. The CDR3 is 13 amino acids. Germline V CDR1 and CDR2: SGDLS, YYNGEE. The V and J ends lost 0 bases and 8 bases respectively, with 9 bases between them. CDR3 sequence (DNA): TGTGCCAGCAGCGTAGTTGGTGTCCATGAGCAGTTCTTC. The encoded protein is CASSVVGVHEQFF.

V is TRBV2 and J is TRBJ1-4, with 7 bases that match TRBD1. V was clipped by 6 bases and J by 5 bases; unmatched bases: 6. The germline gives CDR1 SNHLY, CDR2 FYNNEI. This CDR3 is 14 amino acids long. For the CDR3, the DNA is TGTGCCAGCAGCATGACAGGGCCAAATGAAAAACTGTTTTTT. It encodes CASSMTGPNEKLFF. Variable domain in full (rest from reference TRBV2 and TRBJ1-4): EPEVTQTPSHQVTQMGQEVILRCVPISNHLYFYWYRQILGQKVEFLVSFYNNEISEKSEIFDDQFSVERPDGSNFTLKIRSTKLEDSAMYFCASSMTGPNEKLFFGSGTQLSVL.

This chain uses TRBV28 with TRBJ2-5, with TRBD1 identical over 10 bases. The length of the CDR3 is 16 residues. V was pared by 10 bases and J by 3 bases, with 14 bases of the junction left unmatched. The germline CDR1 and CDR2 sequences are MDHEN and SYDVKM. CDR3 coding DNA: TGTGCCACCGCAACACCGGACAGGGGGACAGAAGAGACCCAGTACTTC. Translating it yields CATATPDRGTEETQYF.

CDR3 DNA: TGTGCCAGCAGCTTGGGGACAGTGAATTCACCCCTCCACTTT. Amino acid sequence: CASSLGTVNSPLHF. The chain is built from TRBV7-2 and TRBJ1-6; 7 bases align to TRBD1. Germline V CDR1 and CDR2: SGHTA, FQGNSA. V shed 3 bases and J 7 bases; nucleotides not matched to a gene: 3. The CDR3 is 14 residues long.

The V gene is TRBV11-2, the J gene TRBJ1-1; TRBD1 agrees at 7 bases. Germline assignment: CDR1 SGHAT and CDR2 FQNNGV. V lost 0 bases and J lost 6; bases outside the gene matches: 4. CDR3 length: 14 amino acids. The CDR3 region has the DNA TGTGCCAGCAGCTTAGACGGGCAGGGGGCTGAAGCTTTCTTT. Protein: CASSLDGQGAEAFF. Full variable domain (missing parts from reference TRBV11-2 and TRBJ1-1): EAGVAQSPRYKIIEKRQSVAFWCNPISGHATLYWYQQILGQGPKLLIQFQNNGVVDDSQLPKDRFSAERLKGVDSTLKIQPAKLEDSAVYLCASSLDGQGAEAFFGQGTRLTVV.

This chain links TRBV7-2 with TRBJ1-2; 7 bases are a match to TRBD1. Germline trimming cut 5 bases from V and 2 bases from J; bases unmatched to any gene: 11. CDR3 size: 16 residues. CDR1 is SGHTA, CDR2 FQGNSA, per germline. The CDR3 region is CASSPRGDDLNYGYTF. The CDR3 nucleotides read TGTGCCAGCAGCCCCAGGGGGGACGATCTGAACTATGGCTACACCTTC.

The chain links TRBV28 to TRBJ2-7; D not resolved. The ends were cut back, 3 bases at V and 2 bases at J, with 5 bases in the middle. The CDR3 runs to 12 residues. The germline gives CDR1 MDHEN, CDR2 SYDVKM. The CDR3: CASSFGTYEQYF. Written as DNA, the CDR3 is TGTGCCAGCAGTTTTGGAACCTACGAGCAGTACTTC.

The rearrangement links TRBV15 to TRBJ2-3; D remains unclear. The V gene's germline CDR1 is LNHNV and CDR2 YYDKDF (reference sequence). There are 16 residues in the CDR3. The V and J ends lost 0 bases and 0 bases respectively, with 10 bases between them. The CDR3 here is CATSRDLPASTDTQYF. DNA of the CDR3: TGTGCCACCAGCAGAGATCTCCCAGCTAGCACAGATACGCAGTATTTT.

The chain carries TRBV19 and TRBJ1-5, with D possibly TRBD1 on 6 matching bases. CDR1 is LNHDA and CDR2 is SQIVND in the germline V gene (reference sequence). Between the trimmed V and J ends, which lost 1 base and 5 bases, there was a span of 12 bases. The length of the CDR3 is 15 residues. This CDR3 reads CASSIVWGADQPQHF. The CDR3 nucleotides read TGTGCCAGTAGTATAGTCTGGGGGGCGGATCAGCCCCAGCATTTT.

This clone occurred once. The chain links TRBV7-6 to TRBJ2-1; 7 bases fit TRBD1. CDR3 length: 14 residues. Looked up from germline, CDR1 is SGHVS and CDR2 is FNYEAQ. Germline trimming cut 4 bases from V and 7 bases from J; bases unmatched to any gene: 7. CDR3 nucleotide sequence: TGTGCCAGCAGCTCGACGACAGGGTTAAATGAGCAGTTCTTC. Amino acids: CASSSTTGLNEQFF.

CDR3 protein: CASSYSRGEYGYTF. The CDR3 DNA reads TGTGCCAGCAGTTACTCGCGGGGAGAATATGGCTACACCTTC. The J gene is TRBJ1-2, the V gene TRBV6-6; D gene unclear. The CDR3 is 14 amino acids. In germline, CDR1 is MNHNY, CDR2 SVGAGI (reference sequence). V was clipped by 0 bases and J by 5 bases, with 10 bases between them.

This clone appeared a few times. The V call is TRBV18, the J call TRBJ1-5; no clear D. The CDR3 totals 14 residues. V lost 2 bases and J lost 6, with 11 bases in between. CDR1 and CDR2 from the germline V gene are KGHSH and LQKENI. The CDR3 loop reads CASSPGEPPQPQHF. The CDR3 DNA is TGTGCCAGCTCACCAGGGGAACCTCCTCAGCCCCAGCATTTT. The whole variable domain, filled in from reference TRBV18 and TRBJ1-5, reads NAGVMQNPRHLVRRRGQEARLRCSPMKGHSHVYWYRQLPEEGLKFMVYLQKENIIDESGMPKERFSAEFPKEGPSILRIQQVVRGDSAAYFCASSPGEPPQPQHFGDGTRLSIL.

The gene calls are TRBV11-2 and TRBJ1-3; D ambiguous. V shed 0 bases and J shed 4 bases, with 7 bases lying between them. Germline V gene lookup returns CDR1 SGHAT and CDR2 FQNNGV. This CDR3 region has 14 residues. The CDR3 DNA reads TGTGCCAGCAGCTTAGATGACATCGGAAACACCATATATTTT. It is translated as CASSLDDIGNTIYF. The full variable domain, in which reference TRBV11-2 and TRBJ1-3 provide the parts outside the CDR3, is EAGVAQSPRYKIIEKRQSVAFWCNPISGHATLYWYQQILGQGPKLLIQFQNNGVVDDSQLPKDRFSAERLKGVDSTLKIQPAKLEDSAVYLCASSLDDIGNTIYFGEGSWLTVV.

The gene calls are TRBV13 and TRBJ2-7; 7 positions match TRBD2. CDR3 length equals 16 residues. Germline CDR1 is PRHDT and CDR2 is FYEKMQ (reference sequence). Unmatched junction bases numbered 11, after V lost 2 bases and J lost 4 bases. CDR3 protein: CASSLRSGGKKYEQYF. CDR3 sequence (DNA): TGTGCCAGCAGCTTACGGTCGGGGGGTAAGAAGTACGAGCAGTACTTC.

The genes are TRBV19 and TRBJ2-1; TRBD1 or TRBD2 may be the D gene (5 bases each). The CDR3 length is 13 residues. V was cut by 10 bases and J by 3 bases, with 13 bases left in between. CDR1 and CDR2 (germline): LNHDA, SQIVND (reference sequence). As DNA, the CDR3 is TGTGCCACATGGGGGTCCGACTACAATGAGCAGTTCTTC. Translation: CATWGSDYNEQFF.

CDR3 sequence (DNA): TGTGCCTGGAGTGAATCGGGAGGTTTATCCTACGAGCAGTACTTC. Protein: CAWSESGGLSYEQYF. This chain uses TRBV30 with TRBJ2-7, with 7 bases matching TRBD2. The CDR3 is 15 residues long. V trimming: 1 base; J trimming: 1 base; junction bases outside the gene matches: 7. Looked up from germline, CDR1 is GTSNPN and CDR2 is SVGIG (reference sequence).